The next 12 T cell receptor beta chains were all read from a single sample in a study of response to subunit inactivated influenza vaccine. In TCRdb, the RT-PCR reads were re-called with MiXCR into one record per CDR3 protein. The sample yields about 240,000 distinct CDR3 sequences, about 12% seen once. The specimen was non-naive T cells sorted from PBMCs, collected roughly 2 weeks before vaccination. The receptors derive from a man aged 50-60 years who received an inactivated influenza vaccine.

This clonotype was counted only a few times. The rearrangement joins TRBV27 to TRBJ2-7; possibly TRBD1 for D (6 bases). This CDR3 is built from 14 residues. V was shortened by 5 bases and J by 1 base, with 12 bases between the two germline ends. The V gene's germline CDR1 is MNHEY and CDR2 SMNVEV (reference sequence). The CDR3 here is CASSARGSSYEQYF. The CDR3 DNA is TGTGCCAGCAGTGCCAGGGGCAGTTCCTACGAGCAGTACTTC.

V and J are TRBV5-1 and TRBJ2-2; 7 nucleotides match TRBD2. The CDR3 extends over 15 amino acids. V lost 3 bases to trimming and J lost 4 bases; unmatched junction nucleotides: 6. Germline loops: CDR1 SGHRS, CDR2 YFSETQ. CDR3 sequence (DNA): TGCGCCAGCAGCTCCTCTAGCGGACGCACCGGGGAGCTGTTTTTT. Encoded protein: CASSSSSGRTGELFF.

This clonotype was seen a handful of times. The V call is TRBV27, the J call TRBJ2-4, with D possibly being TRBD1 (6 bases). This CDR3 contains 21 residues. CDR1 is MNHEY, CDR2 SMNVEV, per germline (reference sequence). Trimming left V 5 bases short and J 0 bases short, with 29 bases between. The CDR3 nucleotides read TGTGCCAGCAGTCCGCGGGCAATGATCGTGGACAGAATCCTAGCCAAAAACATTCAGTACTTC. This sequence encodes CASSPRAMIVDRILAKNIQYF.

This clonotype was detected ten times or more. The chain joins TRBV2 to TRBJ2-2, with a tentative D call TRBD1 (6 bases). The CDR3 consists of 16 residues. CDR1 and CDR2 from the germline V gene are SNHLY and FYNNEI. Trimming took off 9 bases at V and 4 bases at J, with 21 bases between the two ends. The chain's CDR3 is CARRTETGPTTGELFF. The CDR3 DNA sequence: TGTGCCAGAAGGACGGAGACAGGACCGACCACCGGGGAGCTGTTTTTT.

The chain recombines TRBV6-1 with TRBJ1-5; D is ambiguous. V gave up 5 bases and J gave up 6 bases, with 14 bases separating them. The CDR3 is 14 residues long. Germline CDR1 and CDR2: MNHNS and SASEGT. Written as DNA, the CDR3 is TGTGCCAGCAGTATGGAGAATTCCGGTCAGCCCCAGCATTTT. Translated: CASSMENSGQPQHF.

This clonotype was picked up many times. The V gene is TRBV20-1, the J gene TRBJ1-3; maybe TRBD1 (6 bases). Per the germline V gene, CDR1 is DFQATT and CDR2 is SNEGSKA (reference sequence). V dropped 3 bases and J dropped 7 bases, with 10 bases sitting between them. The CDR3 extends over 12 amino acids. CDR3 nucleotide sequence: TGCAGTGCTAGCCCAGGGGAGAACACCATATATTTT. Translated: CSASPGENTIYF.

The chain couples TRBV10-3 to TRBJ1-2; 7 bases line up with TRBD1. The CDR3 loop spans 13 amino acids. V dropped 3 bases and J dropped 8; count of bases not matched to a gene: 6. Germline V gene data show CDR1 as ENHRY and CDR2 as SYGVKD. CDR3 coding DNA: TGTGCCATCAGTGAAGGGGGCCACTCGGGCTACACCTTC. This translates into CAISEGGHSGYTF.

The V gene is TRBV6-2 or TRBV6-3, the J gene TRBJ2-1; 12 bases map to TRBD2. V trimming: 0 bases; J trimming: 7 bases; junction bases outside the gene matches: 19. CDR1 is MNHEY, CDR2 SVGEGT, per germline. This CDR3 is 21 amino acids long. In DNA, the CDR3 is TGTGCCAGCAGTTACTCGATCTCGGAGACTAGCGGGAGTGGGGAAAAAAATGAGCAGTTCTTC. Encoded protein: CASSYSISETSGSGEKNEQFF.

This clonotype was seen repeatedly, ten times or more. The rearrangement links TRBV7-2 to TRBJ1-5; D unclear. The germline V gene encodes CDR1 SGHTA and CDR2 FQGNSA. Deletions cut 5 bases from V and 4 bases from J, with 9 bases between. This CDR3 is 13 amino acids long. CDR3 region: CASSQDGNQPQHF. The CDR3 DNA sequence: TGTGCCAGCAGCCAGGACGGGAATCAGCCCCAGCATTTT.

This clonotype was recorded many times. The chain carries TRBV2 and TRBJ2-5; D gene uncertain. Trimming took off 7 bases at V and 4 bases at J, with 16 bases between the two ends. The germline V gene has CDR1 SNHLY and CDR2 FYNNEI. CDR3 length equals 14 residues. CDR3 sequence: CASTRTKVGETQYF. As DNA, the CDR3 is TGTGCCAGCACCCGAACCAAGGTCGGAGAGACCCAGTACTTC.

This clonotype occurred many times. The chain employs TRBV7-7 and TRBJ2-3, with D uncertain. V was clipped by 5 bases and J by 4 bases, with 10 bases between them. The CDR3 sequence is 13 residues long. CDR1 and CDR2 from the germline V gene are SSHAT and FNYEAQ (reference sequence). For the CDR3, the DNA is TGTGCCAGCAGCCCCATCTCCTCAGATACGCAGTATTTT. Translation: CASSPISSDTQYF.

The chain recombines TRBV7-2 with TRBJ2-1; D possibly corresponds to TRBD2 (6 bases). Looked up from germline, CDR1 is SGHTA and CDR2 is FQGNSA. V lost 1 base and J lost 4, with 14 bases in between. The CDR3 covers 16 residues. The CDR3 sequence: CASSLDYAGSYNEQFF. In DNA, the CDR3 is TGTGCCAGCAGCTTAGATTACGCGGGAAGTTACAATGAGCAGTTCTTC.